This T cell receptor beta chain emerged from a study of T cell responses to AZD1222 COVID-19 vaccine (dated by TCRdb to about 2021). About the study as a whole: A total of just over 230 trial participants underwent TCR sequencing, of whom 207 had received two doses of AZD1222 and some 26 had received two doses of the MenACWY control vaccine. Trial participants were enrolled by age into subgroups of 18-55, 56-69 and 70-plus years, and around 140, 26 and 57 TCR-sequenced participants, respectively, were included in these subgroups. General conclusions and limits of the study: In the small 56-69-year group, the increase in depth fell short of significance, most likely because of low power. Because no samples from the day 14 peak response were available, repertoires could be characterized only after the peak T cell response. Participants were mostly white British, with more females than males. The authors suggested clonal diversity may have been underestimated. Reportedly, almost half of the unique spike-specific TCRs recognized epitopes lying outside the regions that are mutated in the B.1.351 and B.1.1.7 variants. After two AZD1222 doses, both the breadth and the depth of spike-specific TCRs were significantly higher than at day 0 and than in MenACWY recipients. Conclusions about previously exposed vaccinees were limited because only six or seven AZD1222 recipients were SARS-CoV-2 seropositive at baseline. The vaccine-associated CD4 TCRs covered the entire spike protein, and the dominant responses fell in regions 160-218 and 743-854.

Comments on this clone: This clone's antigen is unknown. No qualities accompany the bases; no much larger clone lies one base away.

V is clipped by 1 base and J by 8 bases, and the sequence between their germline boundaries is 14 bases long. The CDR1 and CDR2 encoded by the germline V gene (reference sequence) are LGHDT and YNNKEL. Taken from cysteine to phenylalanine, the CDR3 has 14 residues. The DNA shown is the 42-base CDR3, in frame from base 1. Read against the paper, the sample's time point label means: about 28 days (+/-7) after the second vaccine dose. AZD1222 recipients whose second dose came at about 4 weeks and those whose second dose came at about 12 weeks were combined into one group, since spike-specific TCR depth and breadth did not differ between the two schedules. Vaccinee samples came from UK trials COV001 and COV002, including a single-blind randomized controlled phase 2/3 trial of AZD1222 (ChAdOx1 nCoV-19) in healthy adults. For TCRbeta chain sequencing, PBMC samples were collected from trial participants at day 0 and at day 28 after the second dose.

The CDR3 regions of human TCRbeta chains were analyzed by immunosequencing. Turning to the authors' computational methods: TCRs in the repertoires were compared against a reference library of SARS-CoV-2-specific TCRs that had been generated with the MIRA antigen-specificity platform. Breadth meant the fraction of unique TCRs that were SARS-CoV-2-associated, whereas depth meant the fraction of total T cells that were SARS-CoV-2-associated. Using the MIRA data, each spike-specific TCR was assigned both to the spike region to which the TCR was reactive and to a CD4 or CD8 class. Log10-transformed breadth and depth values were compared by one-way ANOVA with Sidak's multiple comparisons tests. Imported from immuneACCESS, the table was reduced by TCRdb to in-frame sequences with V and J called. These copies leave out some clones; in studies compared against another copy, an unresolved V gene accounts for under half, and the cause of the remainder is not known. V and J calls plus clone size are reproduced from that table; the DNA served to infer D and trimming. Recorded for this sample are 160,000 or so clones; 90% of them occurred a single time. Jointly, the top ten make up 1.5% of the sample.

The sequence joins TRBV3-1 (or the pseudogene TRBV3-2) to TRBJ1-1, with TRBD1 tentatively as D gene (5 bases match). The input for sequencing was peripheral blood, taken 28 days after the second AZD1222 dose. The source is an adult who received the AZD1222 COVID-19 vaccine. The bases are TGTGCCAGCAGCCAAGCAGATGTCTCAGGGGAAGCTTTCTTT. Translated, it gives CASSQADVSGEAFF.